This T cell receptor (beta chain) derives from a study of graft-versus-host responses after intestinal transplantation. Study-level background: Once they had received anti-thymocyte globulin induction, all recipients took tacrolimus and steroids for approximately 3 years.

V was pared by 6 bases and J by 0 bases, with 3 bases of the junction left unmatched. The CDR3 covers 14 residues. Germline CDR1 SGHRS, CDR2 YFSETQ. General study findings and limits: HvG clone declines early post-transplant were associated with peak circulating GvH levels. Allografts of one patient group, those with graft-donor T cell macrochimerism, had high graft-versus-host to host-versus-graft clonal ratios.

On this clone: Its cognate antigen is unknown.

Assay used: immunoSEQ multiplex PCR; TCRdb lists only in-frame clones, some missing. The sample lists approximately 33,000 clones, 70% to 85% occurring once. The material sequenced was unstimulated CD8+ T cells sorted from spleen or lymph node cells, taken before intestinal transplant. The V gene is TRBV5-1, the J gene TRBJ2-3; 8 nucleotides line up with TRBD2. This receptor was taken from a human donor who received an intestinal transplant. DNA of the CDR3: TGCGCCAGCACCCAGCGGGGGAGCACAGATACGCAGTATTTT. Encoded protein: CASTQRGSTDTQYF.